Presented here are 28 T cell receptor beta chains from one specimen sequenced in a study of radiation and T cells in renal cell carcinoma. Sample time point: blood 2 weeks post-SBRT. This sample's treatment: 15 Gy SBRT to primary tumor, nephrectomy 4 weeks later. Sequencing used immunoSEQ multiplex PCR; TCRdb keeps in-frame clones, though not all of them. The profile shows about 120,000 clones, roughly 77% of them singletons. This specimen consisted of blood, obtained from a patient whose treatment included radiotherapy and nephrectomy. These receptors originate from a woman aged 55-69 years with renal cell carcinoma.

The V and J genes are TRBV7-9 and TRBJ1-2; tentative D call: TRBD1 (5 bases). Germline CDR1 and CDR2: SEHNR and FQNEAQ (reference sequence). With 2 bases removed from V and 5 bases from J, the gap between germline ends came to 12 bases. The CDR3 spans 14 residues. The CDR3 region has the DNA TGTGCCAGCAGCTTACCCGGGGGGTTTTATGGCTACACCTTC. Amino acids: CASSLPGGFYGYTF.

The count of this clone is one. The CDR3 loop is CASSLADRGGEQYF. The CDR3 DNA reads TGCGCCAGCAGCTTGGCTGACAGGGGAGGCGAGCAGTACTTC. The rearrangement links TRBV5-1 to TRBJ2-7, with 8 bases lining up with TRBD1. With 0 bases clipped from V and 6 bases from J, the junction kept 5 bases outside the gene matches. Germline CDR1 SGHRS, CDR2 YFSETQ. The CDR3 sequence is 14 residues long.

The chain recombines TRBV2 with TRBJ1-1; 10 bases are a match to TRBD1. J was trimmed by 3 bases and V by 6 bases; bases with no gene match: 10. Germline assignment: CDR1 SNHLY and CDR2 FYNNEI. CDR3 length: 16 amino acids. Here the CDR3 reads CASRQTRTGGDTEAFF. The CDR3 coding sequence is TGTGCCAGCAGACAAACCCGGACAGGGGGAGACACTGAAGCTTTCTTT.

The chain has TRBV6-5 and TRBJ2-5, with D possibly called TRBD1 or TRBD2 (5 bases each). Germline CDR1 MNHEY, CDR2 SVGAGI. This CDR3 comprises 13 residues. Between the trimmed V and J ends, which lost 6 bases and 5 bases, there was a span of 13 bases. This chain's CDR3 is CASRLPGRETQYF. The CDR3 nucleotides read TGTGCCAGCAGACTACCGGGACGGGAGACCCAGTACTTC.

With respect to this clone: Additional DNA sequences in this sample encode the identical CDR3. The chain is built from TRBV7-3 and TRBJ2-1; D not certain. The CDR3 spans 12 residues. V gave up 5 bases and J gave up 3 bases, with 5 bases separating them. Germline assignment: CDR1 SGHTA and CDR2 FQGTGA. The CDR3 nucleotides are TGTGCCAGCAGCCTCGGCTACAATGAGCAGTTCTTC. Encoded protein: CASSLGYNEQFF.

The chain combines TRBV11-2 with TRBJ1-1; 7 bases fit TRBD1. Germline lookup yields CDR1 SGHAT and CDR2 FQNNGV. V was pared by 1 base and J by 3 bases, with 14 bases of the junction left unmatched. The length of the CDR3 is 18 residues. The CDR3 DNA sequence: TGTGCCAGCAGCTTAGTAAGGGATGGGACAGACAGGGACACTGAAGCTTTCTTT. Amino acids: CASSLVRDGTDRDTEAFF.

The CDR3 reads CASSQDPGGDEKLFF. CDR3 DNA sequence: TGTGCCAGCAGCCAAGATCCGGGGGGGGACGAAAAACTGTTTTTT. This rearrangement joins TRBV4-2 to TRBJ1-4; maybe TRBD1 (5 bases). Per the germline V gene, CDR1 is LGHNA and CDR2 is YNFKEQ. The CDR3 sequence is 15 residues long. V lost 0 bases, J lost 8 bases, and 13 bases lay in between.

J is TRBJ2-1 and V is TRBV19; D not certain. Trimming took 1 base from V and 5 from J, leaving 6 bases between them. There are 13 residues in the CDR3. Germline assignment: CDR1 LNHDA and CDR2 SQIVND (reference sequence). This CDR3 reads CASSIGGNNEQFF. The CDR3, as DNA: TGTGCCAGTAGTATAGGTGGGAACAATGAGCAGTTCTTC.

As to this clone: One junction end does not reproduce the germline sequence, and a read error may be involved. The V call is TRBV7-9, the J call TRBJ1-1; D is undetermined. This CDR3 has 13 residues. In germline, CDR1 is SEHNR, CDR2 FQNEAQ (reference sequence). The CDR3 nucleotides are TGTGCCAGCAGCCTAGCGTTAAACACTGAAGCTTTCTTT. Translated: CASSLALNTEAFF.

This clone was recorded many times. The CDR3 region has the DNA TGTGCCAGCAGCGTAGTCGGGGCAGGTCTAGAGACCCAGTACTTC. Protein: CASSVVGAGLETQYF. The V gene is TRBV9, the J gene TRBJ2-5; tentatively, D is TRBD1 or TRBD2 (5 bases each). The ends were cut back, 0 bases at V and 4 bases at J, with 13 bases in the middle. The CDR3 sequence is 15 residues long. Germline V CDR1 and CDR2: SGDLS, YYNGEE.

This clone was seen a single time. The chain uses TRBV5-1 and TRBJ2-2; D ambiguous. The V gene's germline CDR1 is SGHRS and CDR2 YFSETQ. This CDR3 comprises 16 residues. The germline V and J ends were trimmed by 0 bases and 3 bases, with 12 bases remaining between them. The DNA for the CDR3 is TGCGCCAGCAGCTTGGGTTATCGAGTGGACACCGGGGAGCTGTTTTTT. Protein sequence: CASSLGYRVDTGELFF.

This clone has more than one count but fewer than ten. J is TRBJ2-3 and V is TRBV9, with D maybe TRBD2 (7 bases). The CDR3 is 20 residues long. Per the germline V gene, CDR1 is SGDLS and CDR2 is YYNGEE. V was clipped by 0 bases and J by 0 bases, with 23 bases between them. CDR3 nucleotides: TGTGCCAGCAGCGTAGCTCTCCCCGGTAGGGGGGGCTCTAGCACAGATACGCAGTATTTT. Its protein product is CASSVALPGRGGSSTDTQYF.

J is TRBJ2-4 and V is TRBV6-1, with D possibly being TRBD1 (5 bases). The CDR3 loop spans 16 amino acids. Deletions cut 3 bases from V and 3 bases from J, with 15 bases between. The germline CDR1 and CDR2 sequences are MNHNS and SASEGT. This CDR3 is CASSENQGTVKNIQYF. CDR3 coding DNA: TGTGCCAGCAGTGAGAACCAGGGAACAGTCAAAAACATTCAGTACTTC.

The chain couples TRBV5-1 to TRBJ2-5, with D possibly being TRBD1 or TRBD2 (5 bases each). CDR1 SGHRS and CDR2 YFSETQ come from the germline V gene. The CDR3 loop spans 16 amino acids. Between the trimmed V and J ends, which lost 4 bases and 9 bases, there was a span of 25 bases. The CDR3 bases are TGCGCCAGCAGCCCACCCTCGGGACGGAATACGGAGGCCCAGTACTTC. It translates to CASSPPSGRNTEAQYF.

The rearrangement uses TRBV19 and TRBJ2-2; no firm D call. Germline V gene lookup returns CDR1 LNHDA and CDR2 SQIVND (reference sequence). The CDR3 totals 13 residues. V dropped 1 base and J dropped 2 bases, with 2 bases sitting between them. The CDR3 bases are TGTGCCAGTAGTATAGTCAACACCGGGGAGCTGTTTTTT. Encoded protein: CASSIVNTGELFF.

The chain employs TRBV2 and TRBJ1-5, with D possibly TRBD1 on 5 matching bases. Germline CDR1 is SNHLY and CDR2 is FYNNEI. The CDR3 is 14 residues long. Trimming took 3 bases from V and 4 from J, leaving 10 bases between them. The chain's CDR3 is CASSDRVANQPQHF. The DNA for the CDR3 is TGTGCCAGCAGTGACAGGGTCGCTAATCAGCCCCAGCATTTT.

This sequence joins TRBV19 and TRBJ2-3, with D possibly being TRBD2 (6 bases). V was pared by 3 bases and J by 6 bases, with 16 bases between. Germline CDR1 LNHDA, CDR2 SQIVND (reference sequence). The CDR3 totals 15 residues. The CDR3 spells CASSIQEGKADTQYF. The CDR3 DNA follows: TGTGCCAGTAGTATTCAGGAGGGTAAAGCGGATACGCAGTATTTT.

The chain has TRBV7-6 and TRBJ1-1, with D tentatively TRBD1 (6 bases). CDR1 and CDR2 from the germline V gene are SGHVS and FNYEAQ. CDR3 length: 13 residues. The V gene lost 4 bases and the J gene lost 4 bases, with 10 bases spanning the gap. CDR3 in DNA: TGTGCCAGCAGCTCAGAGGGGGGCACTGAAGCTTTCTTT. Protein: CASSSEGGTEAFF.

Worth noting for this clone: A single base separates this from a much larger clone, so it may be a read error. The DNA is omitted, as the CDR3 cannot be located on it reliably, and the CDR3 follows TCRdb's listing. This specimen includes other DNA sequences encoding the same CDR3. The chain recombines TRBV30 with TRBJ2-7; the D segment call TRBD2 is taken from the table without a DNA check. Germline CDR1 and CDR2: GTSNPN and SVGIG (reference sequence). The CDR3 totals 12 residues, both ends included. The CDR3 spells CAWAQGAYEQYF.

This clone was recorded once. This chain connects TRBV7-9 to TRBJ2-1; D gene unclear. The CDR3 is made up of 14 amino acids. V was pared by 5 bases and J by 0 bases, with 8 bases between. The germline V gene has CDR1 SEHNR and CDR2 FQNEAQ (reference sequence). CDR3 loop: CASSRPSSYNEQFF. CDR3 coding DNA: TGTGCCAGCAGCCGACCCAGCTCCTACAATGAGCAGTTCTTC. The variable domain in full, completed from reference TRBV7-9 and TRBJ2-1, reads DTGVSQNPRHKITKRGQNVTFRCDPISEHNRLYWYRQTLGQGPEFLTYFQNEAQLEKSRLLSDRFSAERPKGSFSTLEIQRTEQGDSAMYLCASSRPSSYNEQFFGPGTRLTVL.

A few counts support this clone. The chain couples TRBV30 to TRBJ1-1, with 7 bases fitting TRBD1. The CDR3 loop spans 16 amino acids. V was clipped by 2 bases and J by 0 bases; unmatched bases: 9. Looked up from germline, CDR1 is GTSNPN and CDR2 is SVGIG (reference sequence). The CDR3 here is CAWSKGTVGMNTEAFF. In DNA form, the CDR3 reads TGTGCCTGGAGTAAAGGGACAGTTGGGATGAACACTGAAGCTTTCTTT. Drawing the rest from reference TRBV30 and TRBJ1-1, the complete variable domain is SQTIHQWPATLVQPVGSPLSLECTVEGTSNPNLYWYRQAAGRGLQLLFYSVGIGQISSEVPQNLSASRPQDRQFILSSKKLLLSDSGFYLCAWSKGTVGMNTEAFFGQGTRLTVV.

This CDR3 reads CASISTGLASEQYF. In DNA, the CDR3 is TGTGCCAGCATTTCGACGGGACTAGCCTCCGAGCAGTACTTC. J is TRBJ2-7 and V is TRBV2; TRBD2 aligns across 9 bases. After removal of 7 bases from V and 6 bases from J, the junction contained 10 bases not matched to a gene. Germline V gene lookup returns CDR1 SNHLY and CDR2 FYNNEI. The length of the CDR3 is 14 residues.

As regards this clone: Germline is not matched at one junction end, which may reflect a read error. The chain employs TRBV7-9 and TRBJ1-5; no clear D. This CDR3 has 16 residues. Germline V gene lookup returns CDR1 SEHNR and CDR2 FQNEAQ (reference sequence). The CDR3, as DNA: TGTGCCAGCAGCCTAGCGGCGGGCGGCAGCAATCAGCCCCAGCATTTT. Its translation: CASSLAAGGSNQPQHF.

The chain couples TRBV7-9 to TRBJ2-1, with TRBD2 matching 7 bases. J lost 13 bases, V lost 0 bases, and 3 bases had no gene match. This CDR3 contains 12 residues. Germline V CDR1 and CDR2: SEHNR, FQNEAQ (reference sequence). This CDR3 reads CASSLAGGPQFF. CDR3 nucleotides: TGTGCCAGCAGCTTAGCGGGAGGGCCCCAGTTCTTC.

The CDR3 DNA is TGTGCCAGCAGTGCTGATACAGGGGGGAGGGAGACCCAGTACTTC. Protein sequence: CASSADTGGRETQYF. The rearrangement joins TRBV6-5 to TRBJ2-5; the match to TRBD1 covers 8 bases. Trimming at V came to 5 bases and at J to 5 bases, leaving 10 bases not matched to a gene. This CDR3 spans 15 amino acids. Germline V gene lookup returns CDR1 MNHEY and CDR2 SVGAGI.

The V and J genes are TRBV27 and TRBJ1-2; 7 bases align to TRBD1. The CDR3 has 13 amino acids. The J segment lost 7 bases and the V segment lost 2 bases, leaving 4 bases of the junction unmatched. CDR1 MNHEY and CDR2 SMNVEV come from the germline V gene (reference sequence). In DNA form, the CDR3 reads TGTGCCAGCAGTTTAGGGCAGGGGGTTGGCTACACCTTC. Translated: CASSLGQGVGYTF.

This chain uses TRBV4-2 with TRBJ2-2, with 8 bases lining up with TRBD1. The germline V gene encodes CDR1 LGHNA and CDR2 YNFKEQ. CDR3 length: 15 residues. V lost 4 bases to trimming and J lost 6 bases; unmatched junction nucleotides: 7. The chain's CDR3 is CASSPMTGAAGELFF. For the CDR3, the DNA is TGTGCCAGCAGCCCCATGACAGGGGCGGCCGGGGAGCTGTTTTTT.

V gene TRBV6-5 combines with J gene TRBJ2-2; D gene ambiguous. Germline CDR1 MNHEY, CDR2 SVGAGI. This CDR3 spans 10 amino acids. Trimming left V 7 bases short and J 7 bases short, with 4 bases between. DNA for the CDR3: TGTGCCAGCACAAACGGGGAGCTGTTTTTT. Its protein is CASTNGELFF.